These 30 T cell receptor beta chains came from one sample sequenced in a study of identical twins. TCRdb reprocessed the 5' RACE reads with MiXCR, giving one entry per CDR3 protein. The table lists roughly 1.6 million distinct CDR3 sequences, around 33% of them singletons. Sequencing was done on a sample of cord blood. All receptors come from a newborn girl in good health.

The V gene is TRBV28, the J gene TRBJ2-3, with D perhaps matching TRBD1 (6 bases). Germline V CDR1 and CDR2: MDHEN, SYDVKM. This CDR3 comprises 17 residues. V lost 6 bases and J 2 bases, leaving 21 bases between the germline ends. The CDR3 region is CASSHPRDMRITDTQYF. CDR3 nucleotide sequence: TGTGCCAGCAGCCATCCCCGGGACATGAGAATCACAGATACGCAGTATTTT. Full variable domain (missing parts from reference TRBV28 and TRBJ2-3): DVKVTQSSRYLVKRTGEKVFLECVQDMDHENMFWYRQDPGLGLRLIYFSYDVKMKEKGDIPEGYSVSREKKERFSLILESASTNQTSMYLCASSHPRDMRITDTQYFGPGTRLTVL.

Comment on this clonotype: Given a much more abundant clone one base away, this may be a read error. The V call is TRBV28, the J call TRBJ2-3; 7 bases align to TRBD1. Germline loops: CDR1 MDHEN, CDR2 SYDVKM. The V and J ends lost 7 bases and 2 bases, in that order; junction bases with no gene match: 3. This CDR3 spans 13 amino acids. The CDR3 protein is CASNGQVTDTQYF. CDR3 in DNA: TGTGCCAGCAACGGACAGGTCACAGATACGCAGTATTTT.

J is TRBJ2-1 and V is TRBV7-9; D possibly uses TRBD1 or TRBD2 (5 bases each). This CDR3 region has 15 residues. V lost 2 bases, J lost 4 bases, and 12 bases lay in between. Germline CDR1 is SEHNR and CDR2 is FQNEAQ (reference sequence). CDR3: CASSLIGTLYNEQFF. In nucleotides, the CDR3 is TGTGCCAGCAGCTTAATCGGGACCCTGTACAATGAGCAGTTCTTC.

J is TRBJ2-1 and V is TRBV20-1, with unresolved D. The germline V gene encodes CDR1 DFQATT and CDR2 SNEGSKA (reference sequence). The ends were cut back, 1 base at V and 2 bases at J, with 6 bases in the middle. The CDR3 is made up of 13 amino acids. CDR3 bases: TGCAGTGCTAGAGGGCGAGCCTACAATGAGCAGTTCTTC. It specifies CSARGRAYNEQFF.

The rearrangement links TRBV24-1 to TRBJ2-4; TRBD1 matches 12 bases. The length of the CDR3 is 16 residues. Germline lookup yields CDR1 KGHDR and CDR2 SFDVKD. The junction had 5 bases not matched to a gene; V was cut back by 1 base and J by 8 bases. The DNA for the CDR3 is TGTGCCACCAGTGATTTATTGGGACAGGGGGCGGACATTCAGTACTTC. Translated, it gives CATSDLLGQGADIQYF.

This clonotype was observed a single time. One end of the junction fails to match germline, which may point to a read error. The chain uses TRBV28 and TRBJ2-4; TRBD2 matches 10 bases. The CDR3 length is 15 residues. Germline lookup yields CDR1 MDHEN and CDR2 SYDVKM. Here the CDR3 DNA reads TGTGCCAACAGTGGTACTAGCGGGAACCACAATGAGCAGTACTTC. Translation: CANSGTSGNHNEQYF.

The chain employs TRBV5-1 and TRBJ2-1, with 9 positions matching TRBD2. The junction had 10 bases not matched to a gene; V was cut back by 0 bases and J by 9 bases. Germline CDR1 is SGHRS and CDR2 is YFSETQ. CDR3 size: 16 residues. In DNA, the CDR3 is TGCGCCAGCAGCTTGGCCGTAATGGCGGGGGGGGGTGAGCAGTTCTTC. This sequence encodes CASSLAVMAGGGEQFF.

This chain links TRBV20-1 with TRBJ2-1; 10 bases fit TRBD2. V shed 5 bases and J 3 bases; nucleotides not matched to a gene: 4. The germline gives CDR1 DFQATT, CDR2 SNEGSKA (reference sequence). The CDR3 spans 14 residues. The CDR3 loop is CSAGGLALYNEQFF. The CDR3 DNA is TGCAGTGCTGGGGGACTAGCGCTCTACAATGAGCAGTTCTTC.

This clonotype was picked up a small number of times. CDR3 in amino acids: CASSLRTSWDNEQFF. The DNA for the CDR3 is TGTGCCAGCAGTCTCCGGACTAGTTGGGACAATGAGCAGTTCTTC. The rearrangement joins TRBV28 to TRBJ2-1; TRBD2 agrees at 7 bases. The CDR3 is 15 amino acids. V lost 5 bases and J lost 5; bases outside the gene matches: 9. Germline V gene lookup returns CDR1 MDHEN and CDR2 SYDVKM.

The rearrangement uses TRBV12-3 or TRBV12-4 and TRBJ2-4; D unresolved. TRBJ2-5 matches the DNA end more closely, so the J call is doubtful. CDR3 length equals 14 residues. The CDR3 here is CASSLTAEGETQYF. The CDR3 region has the DNA TGTGCCAGCAGTTTAACGGCCGAAGGAGAGACCCAGTACTTC.

In DNA form, the CDR3 reads TGCAGTGCTAGAGGGTGGAAGGGGAACACTGAAGCTTTCTTT. This encodes CSARGWKGNTEAFF. The chain combines TRBV20-1 with TRBJ1-1; no clear D. Trimming left V 1 base short and J 1 base short, with 10 bases between. Germline V gene data show CDR1 as DFQATT and CDR2 as SNEGSKA (reference sequence). The CDR3 covers 14 residues.

This chain uses TRBV6-5 with TRBJ1-1, with TRBD1 identical over 7 bases. The CDR3 has 13 residues. The germline CDR1 and CDR2 sequences are MNHEY and SVGAGI. V lost 2 bases, J lost 10 bases, and 7 bases stayed unmatched. DNA of the CDR3: TGTGCCAGCAGTTACGAGCTGACAGGGCGAGCTTTCTTT. This sequence encodes CASSYELTGRAFF.

The chain couples TRBV10-3 to TRBJ2-3; D is unclear. The CDR3 spans 14 residues. Germline V lookup: CDR1 ENHRY, CDR2 SYGVKD. Trimming pared 3 bases from V and 0 bases from J, leaving 7 bases between. CDR3 residues: CAISEVYSTDTQYF. In DNA, the CDR3 is TGTGCCATCAGTGAAGTCTATAGCACAGATACGCAGTATTTT.

The V gene is TRBV14, the J gene TRBJ1-5, with TRBD1 identical over 8 bases. Unmatched junction bases numbered 5, after V lost 4 bases and J lost 9 bases. Germline V gives CDR1 SGHDN, CDR2 FVKESK. This CDR3 comprises 13 residues. This CDR3 is CASSPLQGGPQHF. CDR3 coding DNA: TGTGCCAGCAGCCCACTACAGGGGGGGCCCCAGCATTTT.

CDR3: CASSDCPYPRTEDTEAFF. CDR3 sequence (DNA): TGTGCCAGCAGTGATTGCCCTTACCCGCGGACGGAGGACACTGAAGCTTTCTTT. V usage is TRBV25-1 and J usage is TRBJ1-1, with D uncertain. The CDR3 has 18 residues. The V gene lost 3 bases and the J gene lost 3 bases, with 23 bases spanning the gap. Germline V gene data show CDR1 as MGHDK and CDR2 as SYGVNS.

In this sample, this clonotype turned up a few times. The chain is built from TRBV20-1 and TRBJ1-1; TRBD1 agrees at 7 bases. The CDR3 has 12 residues. Looked up from germline, CDR1 is DFQATT and CDR2 is SNEGSKA (reference sequence). Trimming took 5 bases from V and 4 from J; bases not matched to a gene: 4. CDR3 sequence reads: CSAGGQFTEAFF. The CDR3 DNA is TGCAGTGCTGGGGGACAGTTCACTGAAGCTTTCTTT.

This clonotype turned up a few times. This rearrangement joins TRBV20-1 to TRBJ2-7, with 10 bases matching TRBD2. Looked up from germline, CDR1 is DFQATT and CDR2 is SNEGSKA (reference sequence). The V segment lost 5 bases and the J segment 7 bases; nucleotides outside the gene matches: 14. The CDR3 is 15 residues long. CDR3 in amino acids: CSAPVAGGSYNEQYF. CDR3 in DNA: TGCAGTGCTCCAGTAGCGGGGGGCTCCTACAATGAGCAGTACTTC.

The rearrangement links TRBV20-1 to TRBJ2-1, with no clear D. V lost 2 bases and J lost 6, with 11 bases in between. This CDR3 spans 13 amino acids. Looked up from germline, CDR1 is DFQATT and CDR2 is SNEGSKA (reference sequence). The CDR3: CSARSVLTNEQFF. The CDR3 nucleotides are TGCAGTGCTAGAAGCGTACTGACCAATGAGCAGTTCTTC.

The DNA for the CDR3 is TGTGCCAGCAGTTTATCAGGGGGCGGTGGCTACACCTTC. Its translation: CASSLSGGGGYTF. The J gene is TRBJ1-2, the V gene TRBV27, with 7 positions matching TRBD1. The CDR3 consists of 13 residues. V trimming: 0 bases; J trimming: 7 bases; junction bases outside the gene matches: 2. Germline V gene data show CDR1 as MNHEY and CDR2 as SMNVEV (reference sequence).

This clonotype was seen a handful of times. This chain joins TRBV20-1 and TRBJ1-4; D not resolved. The CDR3 extends over 14 amino acids. Trimming left V 3 bases short and J 5 bases short, with 13 bases between. The germline V gene encodes CDR1 DFQATT and CDR2 SNEGSKA (reference sequence). This CDR3 is CSASAGPLNEKLFF. The DNA for the CDR3 is TGCAGTGCTAGCGCAGGCCCTTTGAATGAAAAACTGTTTTTT.

This sequence joins TRBV2 and TRBJ2-5; TRBD2 agrees at 10 bases. V was pared by 4 bases and J by 2 bases, with 7 bases of the junction left unmatched. The length of the CDR3 is 16 residues. Germline CDR1 is SNHLY and CDR2 is FYNNEI. Here the CDR3 DNA reads TGTGCCAGCAGTGCCAGGACTAGCGGATTACAAGAGACCCAGTACTTC. Translated, it gives CASSARTSGLQETQYF.

The CDR3 DNA follows: TGTGCCAGCAGCCAACTAGCGGGGGAGAGGATTTACGAGCAGTACTTC. This sequence encodes CASSQLAGERIYEQYF. The chain carries TRBV3-1 and TRBJ2-7, with 10 bases that match TRBD2. From germline, CDR1 is LGHDT and CDR2 YNNKEL (reference sequence). The V and J ends lost 2 bases and 4 bases, in that order; junction bases with no gene match: 8. The CDR3 covers 16 residues.

This clonotype was seen a handful of times. The rearrangement links TRBV11-2 to TRBJ1-2; D uncertain. CDR1 is SGHAT, CDR2 FQNNGV, per germline. CDR3 size: 15 residues. Trimming took 0 bases from V and 8 from J, leaving 16 bases between them. As DNA, the CDR3 is TGTGCCAGCAGCTTAGAACGGTGGGCTTCTATGGGCTACACCTTC. Its translation: CASSLERWASMGYTF. The full variable domain, in which reference TRBV11-2 and TRBJ1-2 provide the parts outside the CDR3, is EAGVAQSPRYKIIEKRQSVAFWCNPISGHATLYWYQQILGQGPKLLIQFQNNGVVDDSQLPKDRFSAERLKGVDSTLKIQPAKLEDSAVYLCASSLERWASMGYTFGSGTRLTVV.

On this clonotype: This clone may be a read error of a much larger clone one base away. V and J are TRBV28 and TRBJ2-5; D not certain. The end of the DNA fits TRBJ2-7 better, so the J call may be wrong. Germline V lookup: CDR1 MDHEN, CDR2 SYDVKM. The CDR3 totals 14 residues. The CDR3 here is CASSLVPSRVEQYF. The CDR3 DNA sequence: TGTGCCAGCAGTTTAGTCCCCTCCCGAGTCGAGCAGTACTTC.

This clonotype was picked up a small number of times. The V and J genes are TRBV24-1 and TRBJ1-2; 7 positions agree with TRBD1. The CDR3 has 13 residues. Germline CDR1 and CDR2: KGHDR and SFDVKD. Trimming cost V 5 bases and J 4 bases; bases outside gene matches: 3. CDR3 loop: CATSAGQTYGYTF. In DNA form, the CDR3 reads TGTGCCACCAGTGCGGGACAGACCTATGGCTACACCTTC.

In this sample, this clonotype turned up a few times. The J gene is TRBJ2-5, the V gene TRBV7-2; 16 nucleotides match TRBD2. The germline CDR1 and CDR2 sequences are SGHTA and FQGNSA. CDR3 size: 16 residues. V was clipped by 4 bases and J by 5 bases; unmatched bases: 4. This chain's CDR3 is CASSWGLAGGRETQYF. As DNA, the CDR3 is TGTGCCAGCAGCTGGGGACTAGCGGGGGGGCGGGAGACCCAGTACTTC.

This clonotype showed up many times. This chain uses TRBV24-1 with TRBJ2-1; TRBD2 matches at 16 bases. V was pared by 10 bases and J by 6 bases, with 5 bases of the junction left unmatched. Germline-derived CDR1 and CDR2 are KGHDR and SFDVKD. The length of the CDR3 is 15 residues. The CDR3 spells CATGLAGGFGNEQFF. The CDR3 DNA follows: TGTGCCACGGGACTAGCGGGAGGGTTTGGCAATGAGCAGTTCTTC.

V gene TRBV11-2 combines with J gene TRBJ2-2; TRBD1 aligns across 8 bases. Germline CDR1 SGHAT, CDR2 FQNNGV. J lost 1 base, V lost 5 bases, and 3 bases had no gene match. This CDR3 is 15 amino acids long. The CDR3: CASSTTGGNTGELFF. As DNA, the CDR3 is TGTGCCAGCAGCACTACAGGGGGGAACACCGGGGAGCTGTTTTTT.

Comment on this clonotype: A much larger clone differs by one base, so this may be a read error. The J gene is TRBJ2-3, the V gene TRBV5-1; the D is unclear. The CDR3 contains 13 residues. Trimming removed 6 bases from V and 1 base from J, with 9 bases in between. CDR1 SGHRS and CDR2 YFSETQ come from the germline V gene. CDR3 sequence (DNA): TGCGCCAGCAAGGCCGACGGCACAGATACGCAGTATTTT. Protein sequence: CASKADGTDTQYF.

There are a few counts of this clonotype. The genes are TRBV2 and TRBJ2-5; D is unresolved. V was cut by 8 bases and J by 3 bases, with 13 bases left in between. Germline CDR1 is SNHLY and CDR2 is FYNNEI. The CDR3 runs to 13 residues. CDR3 sequence (DNA): TGTGCCAGCTCTTCCATAATTGAAGAGACCCAGTACTTC. It is translated as CASSSIIEETQYF.